Following are 22 T cell receptor beta chains from one sample sequenced in a study of beta chain features in type 1 diabetes (dated by TCRdb to the late 2010s). Library generation was performed with the immunoSEQ multiplex PCR assay. The entire amount of isolated RNA was reverse transcribed using the High Capacity cDNA Reverse Transcription Kit, so the sequenced TCRB transcripts were expressed ones. Here the immuneACCESS table is served through TCRdb, limited to in-frame sequences with V and J called. Missing clones are a known gap in these copies; in checked studies unresolved V genes cover under half, and the rest lacks a known reason. The sample includes about 120,000 clones, with around 15% observed a single time. The ten biggest clones cover roughly 2.5% of the sample. Their antigens are not known. Broad study findings and their caveats: In all four CD4+ subsets, TCRB CDR3 length was moderately but significantly shorter in type 1 diabetes patients.

Sequenced sample: central memory CD4+ T cells from blood. The receptors were gathered from a man between 25 and 39 years old with type 1 diabetes.

With respect to this clone: A much larger clone lies a single base off, so this may be a read error. The same CDR3 also results from other DNA sequences found in this sample. The genes are TRBV27 and TRBJ2-2; perhaps D is TRBD1 or TRBD2 (5 bases each). The CDR3 is 14 amino acids. Per germline, CDR1 MNHEY and CDR2 SMNVEV (reference sequence). The CDR3 sequence: CASSFTRGTGELFF. In DNA, the CDR3 is TGTGCCAGCAGTTTCACACGGGGCACCGGGGAGCTGTTTTTC.

The chain links TRBV7-8 to TRBJ2-7; 10 bases align to TRBD1. Germline V gives CDR1 SGHVS, CDR2 FQNEAQ. V lost 0 bases to trimming and J lost 2 bases; unmatched junction nucleotides: 7. The CDR3 is 17 residues long. The CDR3 protein is CASSLALAGQGAYEQYF. CDR3 DNA: TGTGCCAGCAGCTTAGCGCTCGCCGGACAGGGGGCCTACGAGCAGTACTTC.

The CDR3 protein is CASSRGTGFYEQYF. Written as DNA, the CDR3 is TGTGCCAGCAGCAGAGGGACAGGGTTCTACGAGCAGTACTTC. This chain links TRBV27 with TRBJ2-7, with 9 bases aligning to TRBD1. The germline V gene has CDR1 MNHEY and CDR2 SMNVEV (reference sequence). This CDR3 is 14 amino acids long. Trimming cost V 6 bases and J 3 bases; bases outside gene matches: 6.

This rearrangement joins TRBV30 to TRBJ1-2, with unresolved D. Per the germline V gene, CDR1 is GTSNPN and CDR2 is SVGIG (reference sequence). The CDR3 is made up of 13 amino acids. Trimming left V 7 bases short and J 5 bases short, with 17 bases between. This chain's CDR3 is CASSGLGWYGYTF. In DNA, the CDR3 is TGTGCCTCGTCGGGGTTAGGCTGGTATGGCTACACCTTC.

The rearrangement links TRBV14 to TRBJ1-5, with D hard to call. Trimming pared 4 bases from V and 12 bases from J, leaving 13 bases between. The CDR3 contains 12 residues. CDR1 and CDR2 from the germline V gene are SGHDN and FVKESK. The CDR3 nucleotides are TGTGCCAGCAGCCCGACTCAACTCGTCCAGCATTTT. Its translation is CASSPTQLVQHF.

This CDR3 reads CASSPAQETQYF. The CDR3, as DNA: TGTGCCAGCAGCCCCGCACAAGAGACCCAGTACTTC. The rearrangement joins TRBV7-2 to TRBJ2-5; the D is unclear. The V gene lost 5 bases and the J gene lost 2 bases, with 6 bases spanning the gap. From germline, CDR1 is SGHTA and CDR2 FQGNSA. CDR3 length: 12 residues.

DNA of the CDR3: TGTGCCAGCAGCTTATACACCGCCTATGGCTACACCTTC. This translates into CASSLYTAYGYTF. The rearrangement links TRBV7-2 to TRBJ1-2; no clear D gene. Trimming took off 2 bases at V and 4 bases at J, with 8 bases between the two ends. The CDR3 has 13 residues. Looked up from germline, CDR1 is SGHTA and CDR2 is FQGNSA. Full variable domain (missing parts from reference TRBV7-2 and TRBJ1-2): GAGVSQSPSNKVTEKGKDVELRCDPISGHTALYWYRQSLGQGLEFLIYFQGNSAPDKSGLPSDRFSAERTGGSVSTLTIQRTQQEDSAVYLCASSLYTAYGYTFGSGTRLTVV.

The chain's CDR3 is CASSFGTGYDEQYF. The CDR3, as DNA: TGCGCCAGCAGCTTCGGGACAGGGTACGACGAGCAGTACTTC. This chain uses TRBV5-1 with TRBJ2-7; 9 bases are a match to TRBD1. V shed 2 bases, J shed 5 bases, and the junction held 5 bases outside the gene matches. The CDR3 totals 14 residues. Looked up from germline, CDR1 is SGHRS and CDR2 is YFSETQ.

This clone was counted only a few times. The sample carries other DNA sequences with the same CDR3. CDR3: CASSLVMDTQYF. The DNA for the CDR3 is TGCGCCAGCAGCTTGGTTATGGATACGCAGTATTTT. This chain joins TRBV5-1 and TRBJ2-3; D gene uncertain. This CDR3 contains 12 residues. Germline values: CDR1 SGHRS, CDR2 YFSETQ. Trimming stripped 0 bases from V and 6 bases from J, with 5 bases between.

This clone was observed a few times. Compared with germline, one end of the junction differs, possibly owing to a read error. V is TRBV2 and J is TRBJ2-6; D is perhaps TRBD1 or TRBD2 (5 bases each). Germline V gene sequence: CDR1 SNHLY, CDR2 FYNNEI. This CDR3 has 11 residues. The CDR3: CASRGTNSKNF. DNA of the CDR3: TGTGCCAGCAGGGGGACGAACTCAAAAAACTTC.

On this clone itself: This sequence is one base from a far larger clone and is likely a read error. The identical CDR3 is also encoded by other nucleotide sequences in the sample. The V gene is TRBV28, the J gene TRBJ2-1; TRBD2 aligns across 7 bases. CDR1 and CDR2 (germline): MDHEN, SYDVKM. CDR3 length equals 15 residues. With 7 bases clipped from V and 0 bases from J, the junction kept 6 bases outside the gene matches. CDR3 sequence (DNA): TGTGCCAGCACCTTAGCGGGTGGCTCCTACAATGAGCAGTTCTTC. It codes for CASTLAGGSYNEQFF.

This clone was picked up a small number of times. The rearrangement links TRBV7-9 to TRBJ2-3, with 13 bases that match TRBD2. Germline V gene data show CDR1 as SEHNR and CDR2 as FQNEAQ (reference sequence). J lost 6 bases, V lost 2 bases, and 2 bases had no gene match. This CDR3 region has 15 residues. The CDR3 reads CASSLLTSGGDTQYF. CDR3 DNA sequence: TGTGCCAGCAGCTTACTGACTAGCGGGGGGGATACGCAGTATTTT.

The rearrangement uses TRBV6-6 and TRBJ2-5, with D possibly TRBD1 on 7 matching bases. Deletions cut 2 bases from V and 4 bases from J, with 14 bases between. The CDR3 spans 15 residues. From germline, CDR1 is MNHNY and CDR2 SVGAGI (reference sequence). As DNA, the CDR3 is TGTGCCAGCAGTTACAGGGGGCAGCGGGTAGAGACCCAGTACTTC. The encoded protein is CASSYRGQRVETQYF.

This chain links TRBV18 with TRBJ2-5; D is uncertain. Per the germline V gene, CDR1 is KGHSH and CDR2 is LQKENI. This CDR3 is built from 14 residues. Trimming left V 0 bases short and J 5 bases short, with 10 bases between. The CDR3 loop reads CASSPPSQKETQYF. CDR3 in DNA: TGTGCCAGCTCACCACCGTCTCAGAAGGAGACCCAGTACTTC.

In this sample, this clone turned up a few times. The chain is built from TRBV18 and TRBJ2-7; 9 bases line up with TRBD1. The CDR3 runs to 11 residues. CDR1 and CDR2 from the germline V gene are KGHSH and LQKENI. The CDR3 region has the DNA TGTGCGACAGGGGGTATGAACGAGCAGTACTTC. Translating it yields CATGGMNEQYF.

This clone was seen many times. The CDR3 region has the DNA TGCAGCGTTCGTGGCCAAGGGGGTACTGAAGCTTTCTTT. Translating gives CSVRGQGGTEAFF. J is TRBJ1-1 and V is TRBV29-1, with D tentatively TRBD1 (6 bases). Trimming left V 5 bases short and J 5 bases short, with 15 bases between. The CDR3 sequence is 13 residues long. CDR1 is SQVTM and CDR2 is ANQGSEA in the germline V gene.

There are a few counts of this clone. The CDR3: CASSPRLAGGQETQYF. DNA for the CDR3: TGTGCCAGCAGTCCAAGACTAGCGGGGGGCCAAGAGACCCAGTACTTC. The rearrangement uses TRBV2 and TRBJ2-5, with TRBD2 matching over 13 bases. Looked up from germline, CDR1 is SNHLY and CDR2 is FYNNEI. After removal of 5 bases from V and 1 base from J, the junction contained 4 bases not matched to a gene. The CDR3 loop spans 16 amino acids.

V is TRBV30 and J is TRBJ1-4, with 7 nucleotides matching TRBD1. The V segment lost 2 bases and the J segment 7 bases; nucleotides outside the gene matches: 10. The CDR3 is 15 residues long. Per germline, CDR1 GTSNPN and CDR2 SVGIG (reference sequence). The CDR3 nucleotides are TGTGCCTGGAGTTTACAGGGGACCGGTAGTGAAAAACTGTTTTTT. Encoded protein: CAWSLQGTGSEKLFF.

This clone was picked up a small number of times. This chain uses TRBV29-1 with TRBJ1-2; the D gene is possibly TRBD1 (5 bases). Between the trimmed V and J ends, which lost 1 base and 8 bases, there was a span of 11 bases. Per the germline V gene, CDR1 is SQVTM and CDR2 is ANQGSEA. The CDR3 contains 12 residues. CDR3 DNA sequence: TGCAGCGTTGAAGGCTTTTCAGGGGGCTACACCTTC. It encodes CSVEGFSGGYTF.

This rearrangement joins TRBV10-3 to TRBJ1-5; D is possibly TRBD1 (6 bases). The CDR3 is made up of 12 amino acids. V lost 10 bases, J lost 6 bases, and 13 bases lay in between. The germline V gene has CDR1 ENHRY and CDR2 SYGVKD. The CDR3 protein is CATSGESQPQHF. Here the CDR3 DNA reads TGTGCCACCTCAGGGGAAAGTCAGCCCCAGCATTTT.

V is TRBV19 and J is TRBJ1-1; TRBD1 might be the D (6 bases). There are 16 residues in the CDR3. Trimming pared 6 bases from V and 0 bases from J, leaving 17 bases between. Per the germline V gene, CDR1 is LNHDA and CDR2 is SQIVND (reference sequence). The CDR3: CASRELLGQMNTEAFF. CDR3 coding DNA: TGTGCCAGTAGGGAACTTCTGGGACAAATGAACACTGAAGCTTTCTTT.

A few counts support this clone. The chain links TRBV7-2 to TRBJ2-3; no clear D gene. The length of the CDR3 is 13 residues. Germline-derived CDR1 and CDR2 are SGHTA and FQGNSA. V dropped 5 bases and J dropped 2 bases, with 8 bases sitting between them. CDR3 loop: CASSREPTDTQYF. Here the CDR3 DNA reads TGTGCCAGCAGCCGAGAACCCACAGATACGCAGTATTTT.